This is a list of T cell receptor beta chains from one sample in a study of OX40 agonist ivuxolimab in advanced cancers. TCRdb's table, derived via immunoSEQ multiplex PCR, lists solely in-frame clones and lacks some. The sample records tens of thousands of clones, around 81% being singletons. The sample in question was CD4+ or CD8+ T cells sorted from blood, obtained in a trial of the OX40 agonist ivuxolimab. The receptors originated from an adult with an advanced solid tumor such as melanoma, head and neck, liver or kidney cancer. Both conserved end residues are part of each CDR3. A D gene is named only where the DNA matches it firmly. Some rows have no size entry. The others give once, few or many, or a class for an expanded clone.

V	size	J	D	DNA	CDR3
TRBV19	-	TRBJ1-6	TRBD1	TGTGCCAGTAAGCAGGACAGGGGGTTATCACCCCTCCACTTT	CASKQDRGLSPLHF
TRBV6-1	medium-sized	TRBJ1-2	TRBD1	TGTGCCAGCAGTGAAGTCCAGGGGGCTAGGGGCTACACCTTC	CASSEVQGARGYTF
TRBV12-5	once	TRBJ1-6	TRBD1	TGTGCTAGTGGGATTCGACAGGGGAGGTCCTATAATTCACCCCTCCACTTT	CASGIRQGRSYNSPLHF
TRBV6-6	-	TRBJ1-5	-	TGTGCCAGCAGACAGGGCAATCAGCCCCAGCATTTT	CASRQGNQPQHF
TRBV5-6	-	TRBJ2-3	-	TGTGCCAGCAGCTTGGCCGGTGGGGCAGATACGCAGTATTTT	CASSLAGGADTQYF
TRBV30	-	TRBJ1-4	-	TGTGCCTGGAGTCGGGGCGGGGGTGAAAAACTGTTTTTT	CAWSRGGGEKLFF
TRBV10-3	-	TRBJ1-6	-	TGTGCCATCAGGAGGGTTTCTGGTTCACCCCTCCACTTT	CAIRRVSGSPLHF
TRBV25-1	-	TRBJ2-2	-	TGTGCCAGCAGTGGGCGGACAGTCGGGACCGGGGAGCTGTTTTTT	CASSGRTVGTGELFF
TRBV10-1	-	TRBJ2-2	-	TGCGCCAGTTTATTGACCGCCGCGAACACCGGGGAGCTGTTTTTT	CASLLTAANTGELFF
TRBV5-6	-	TRBJ2-5	TRBD2	TGTGCCAGCAGCCTGACTAGCATGGGGACCCAGTACTTC	CASSLTSMGTQYF